One T cell receptor beta chain is described in this entry. This clonotype was detected only a few times. It has no known antigen specificity. Base qualities are not recorded, but no much larger clone differs from it by a single base. The library was generated by 5' RACE. For sequencing, an Illumina HiSeq 2500 was employed. A second 7 to 11 cycle PCR used a sample-barcoded 5' primer and a J-beta primer mix. A template-switch 5' adaptor carrying 12 random nucleotides introduced a unique molecular identifier onto each TCR beta cDNA molecule. Each sample yielded at least 3 million CDR3-containing paired-end reads. First-strand cDNA synthesis was performed from all RNA using the Mint cDNA synthesis kit, with priming by a TRBC-specific oligonucleotide. Following uracil-DNA glycosylase treatment, a first 18-cycle PCR with universal primers M1SS and BC2_uni_R was performed on all cDNA. In the authors' own workflow: For normalization, 1 million high-quality reads were randomly selected from each sample, with every read carrying a distinct molecular identifier. Instead of being binned into consensus sequences, reads with shared molecular identifiers were discarded. MiTCR, set to a Q25 quality threshold and the strictest error-elimination algorithm, was used for CDR3 identification, clonotype clustering and error correction. Lower-bound total TCR beta diversity was estimated with a nonparametric unseen species model using Euler transformation. TCRdb reprocessing: public reads trimmed at Q25 with fastp, clones called with MiXCR, in-frame beta chains kept. Each entry is one CDR3 protein sequence, shown with its most common DNA and genes. The V and J calls reflect TCRdb's pipeline rather than the authors' work. The sample records 850,000 to 950,000 distinct CDR3 sequences, 29% of which are singletons. The ten biggest clones cover 15% to 20% of the sample.

Systemically healthy Caucasian individuals from Russia, 35 to 50 in total and aged about 6 to 100 years, were included as donors. Ten milliliters of peripheral blood were drawn from each donor into EDTA-treated Vacutainer tubes. Ficoll-Paque density-gradient centrifugation was used to isolate PBMCs, with at least 6 million obtained per sample. Trizol reagent was used to extract total RNA from PBMCs, with at least 6 micrograms per sample. The percentages of naive CD45RAhigh/CD27high T cells were determined by flow cytometry on a PBMC aliquot from every donor. The V end loses 5 bases and the J end loses 8 bases, and a stretch of 24 bases separates them. CDR1 and CDR2, per the germline V gene (reference sequence), are DFQATT and SNEGSKA. There are 16 amino acids in the CDR3, from cysteine to phenylalanine inclusive. The retained sequence is limited to the CDR3, 48 bases, with the frame set at the first base.

The data derive from a study of blood T cells in healthy people across ages (dated by TCRdb to between 2015 and 2017). Regarding the complete study: In model experiments, roughly one uniquely barcoded TCR beta cDNA molecule per two T cells was captured by template switching. Using deep sequencing normalized with unique cDNA molecular identifiers, the study measured how TCR beta repertoire diversity changes with age. The donors were divided into four age groups: young (average roughly 15 years), middle-aged (about 41), aged (approximately 59) and long-lived (roughly 82). To avoid experimental bias, donors of different ages were spread randomly across the sequencing lanes. Using the same blood draw, the study looked at two additional independent replicas of 1 million unique cDNA reads for two donors, one aged 18 to 30 and the other aged 80 or older. General findings and caveats noted by the study authors: As age increased, observed TCR beta diversity per million T cells dropped in a roughly linear way, and a significant reduction was already evident by age 40. A strong correlation was found between observed TCR beta diversity and the percentage of naive T cells measured by flow cytometry. Because donor CMV infection status was unknown, age-related changes in expanded clonotypes were potentially confounded. Compared with the aged group, the long-lived group had more naive CD4+ T cells, fewer expanded clones and increased TCR diversity, suggesting age selection. Because profiling used bulk unsorted PBMCs, naive and antigen-experienced compartments could not be compared conclusively. Estimates of total diversity from one million sequenced T cells were regarded as lower bounds and underestimates.

Rearrangement joined TRBV20-1 to TRBJ1-4; the D gene is unclear. The sample taken for sequencing was blood. This TCR was recovered from an elderly woman in good health. This receptor has the CDR3 CSAHASSTMGREKLFF. The DNA reads as follows: TGCAGTGCTCATGCCTCTTCAACAATGGGGAGAGAAAAACTGTTTTTT.